What follows is one T cell receptor (beta chain) and its context. The antigen is undetermined. The data belong to a study of cytomegalovirus exposure and HLA in healthy donors. Study-level results: Specific recognition of CMV antigens was confirmed in vitro for a few chains (all CMV-associated).

Sequenced by immunoSEQ multiplex PCR; TCRdb stores in-frame clones only, minus some. In the table there are about 280,000 clones, 70% to 90% of which are singletons. The germline CDR1 and CDR2 sequences are SGHVS and FNYEAQ. CDR3 length: 16 residues. V lost 5 bases to trimming and J lost 2 bases; unmatched junction nucleotides: 7. The rearrangement uses TRBV7-6 and TRBJ2-2; 8 bases agree with TRBD2. The TCR was taken from a woman under 30 in good health and CMV-seronegative. The sample consisted of PBMCs. DNA for the CDR3: TGTGCCAGCAGCCCAACAGCGGGAGTAAACACCGGGGAGCTGTTTTTT. Amino acids: CASSPTAGVNTGELFF.